This TCR beta chain originates from a study of blood T cell repertoires in COVID-19. Study overall: Acute and convalescent COVID-19 samples came from the United States, Italy and Spain.

The CDR3 has 15 residues. Germline assignment: CDR1 KGHSH and CDR2 LQKENI. Trimming at V came to 3 bases and at J to 5 bases, leaving 6 bases not matched to a gene. Original handling: Quantification of nucleated cells was approximated via reference gene primer amplification. Some clones are missing from TCRdb's copy, which holds only in-frame ones; the method was immunoSEQ multiplex PCR. The V and J calls and the clone size are those of that table, but D and trimming were determined from the DNA. Of 60,000 to 85,000 clones detected, roughly 90% appear once; the ten largest clones hold about 7%. The J gene is TRBJ2-7, the V gene TRBV18, with TRBD1 matching 11 bases. The receptor's source is a man aged 35-49 years with COVID-19, enrolled during active disease. Sequences were obtained from peripheral blood. This chain's CDR3 is CASSPGQGERDEQYF. The DNA of the CDR3 is TGTGCCAGCTCACCGGGACAGGGGGAACGCGACGAGCAGTACTTC.